These T cell receptor beta chains were read from a single sample in a study. TCRdb re-derived calls from the 5' RACE reads in MiXCR, one entry per CDR3 protein. The sample consists of tens of thousands of distinct CDR3 sequences, 28% of them appearing once. Sequenced: tumor-infiltrating memory CD4+ T cells sorted from the breast tumor. These receptors were taken from a female donor with breast cancer. CDR3s leave out the opening cysteine and the closing phenylalanine or tryptophan.

TRBJ1-6,TRBV5-1,ASSDRTGSSPLH
TRBJ2-6,TRBV7-3,ASSLKPASPSGANVLT
TRBJ2-1,TRBV6-6,ASSYSSQGANEQF
TRBJ1-5,TRBV27,ASRPRGMRHQPQH
TRBJ2-7,TRBV20-1,SARNPQGRYEQY
TRBJ2-1,TRBV7-2,ASSLVGLAGDEQF
TRBJ1-4,TRBV6-1,ASEHRGTNEKLF
TRBJ2-2,TRBV7-9,ASSLARGGLPGELF
TRBJ2-7,TRBV5-1,ASSLAGGTSGIYEQY
TRBJ2-4,TRBV11-3,ASSPVVSKNIQY
TRBJ1-6,TRBV6-5,TSRQGDLAPLH
TRBJ2-3,TRBV27,ASSLSNADTQY
TRBJ1-2,TRBV6-2/TRBV6-3,ASSLALGSYGYT
TRBJ2-3,TRBV5-1,ASNALQTTDTQY
TRBJ2-2,TRBV5-1,ASSLGWTSTGELF
TRBJ2-3,TRBV29-1,SVEPQGVDTQY
TRBJ2-4,TRBV7-8,ASSPGLAGGNQY
TRBJ1-3,TRBV6-1,ASRREVSGNTIY
TRBJ2-1,TRBV5-1,ASSRDNSYNEQF
TRBJ2-3,TRBV7-3,ASSFSGSESTDTQY
TRBJ2-1,TRBV20-1,SARGPGVSSSYNEQF
TRBJ2-2,TRBV7-8,ASSFTGWTGELF
TRBJ2-3,TRBV7-3,ASRSSGGTADTQY
TRBJ1-2,TRBV9,ASTRAIDNYGYT
TRBJ2-3,TRBV20-1,SAREGADTQY
TRBJ2-7,TRBV11-2,ASSLVVGLSYEQY
TRBJ2-5,TRBV7-8,ASSLAPGTSGGGTQY
TRBJ2-5,TRBV5-1,ASSRGSKSVLETQY
TRBJ1-1,TRBV18,ASSRPRGTNTNTEAF
TRBJ2-3,TRBV5-4,ASSLGSRAGDTDTQY
TRBJ1-3,TRBV7-8,ASSLVAPPGNTIY
TRBJ2-7,TRBV7-2,ASSPWRLAGPYEQY
TRBJ1-1,TRBV15,ATSRETVIMNTEAF
TRBJ2-7,TRBV28,ASRFEGVGPSGRYEQY
TRBJ1-2,TRBV7-2,ASSQQVGGDYGYT
TRBJ1-1,TRBV7-3,ASSSGMSNTEAF
TRBJ1-5,TRBV6-5,ASSDRIHQPQH
TRBJ2-2,TRBV10-3,AIRPASGGPTGELF
TRBJ1-2,TRBV20-1,SARVTKGSNYGYT
TRBJ2-3,TRBV7-2,ASSPTSQSTDTQY
TRBJ2-5,TRBV10-3,AISAGTREGTQY
TRBJ1-2,TRBV7-2,ASSRDRNYGYT
TRBJ2-1,TRBV20-1,SARPPSGGVYNEQF
TRBJ2-7,TRBV20-1,SARDSQGANEQY
TRBJ1-2,TRBV7-9,ASHGVSRYGYT
TRBJ2-2,TRBV5-5,ASSLVLSRELF